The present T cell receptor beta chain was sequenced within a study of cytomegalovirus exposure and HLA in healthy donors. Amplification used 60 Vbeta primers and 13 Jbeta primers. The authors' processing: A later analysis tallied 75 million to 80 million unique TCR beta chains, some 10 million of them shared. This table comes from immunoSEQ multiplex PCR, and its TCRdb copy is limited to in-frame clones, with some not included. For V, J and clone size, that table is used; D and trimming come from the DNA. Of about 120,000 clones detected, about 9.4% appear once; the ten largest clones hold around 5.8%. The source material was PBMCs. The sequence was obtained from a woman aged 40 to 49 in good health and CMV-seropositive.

The CDR3 nucleotides are TGCGCCAGCAGCCCCCGGACAGGACTTACCTACAATGAGCAGTTCTTC. Protein product: CASSPRTGLTYNEQFF. V and J are TRBV5-1 and TRBJ2-1; 7 bases line up with TRBD1. J was trimmed by 2 bases and V by 4 bases; bases with no gene match: 9. The CDR3 has 16 amino acids. Germline V gene sequence: CDR1 SGHRS, CDR2 YFSETQ. The entire variable domain, with the rest obtained from reference TRBV5-1 and TRBJ2-1, is as follows: KAGVTQTPRYLIKTRGQQVTLSCSPISGHRSVSWYQQTPGQGLQFLFEYFSETQRNKGNFPGRFSGRQFSNSRSEMNVSTLELGDSALYLCASSPRTGLTYNEQFFGPGTRLTVL.